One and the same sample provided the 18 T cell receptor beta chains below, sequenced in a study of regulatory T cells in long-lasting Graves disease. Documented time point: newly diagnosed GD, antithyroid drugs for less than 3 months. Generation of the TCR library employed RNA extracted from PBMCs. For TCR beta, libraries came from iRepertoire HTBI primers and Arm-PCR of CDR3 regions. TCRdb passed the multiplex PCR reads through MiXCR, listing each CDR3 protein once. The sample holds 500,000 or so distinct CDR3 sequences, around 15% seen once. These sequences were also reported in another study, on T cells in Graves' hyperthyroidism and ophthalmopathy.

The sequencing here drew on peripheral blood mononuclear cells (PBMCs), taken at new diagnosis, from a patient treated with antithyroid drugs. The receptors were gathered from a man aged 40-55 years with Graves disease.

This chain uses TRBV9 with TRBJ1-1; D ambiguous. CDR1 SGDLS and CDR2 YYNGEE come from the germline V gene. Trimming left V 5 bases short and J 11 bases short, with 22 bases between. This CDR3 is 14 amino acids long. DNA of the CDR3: TGTGCCAGCAGGGCCAATTTGGGTGATAAGGCGGCTTTCTTT. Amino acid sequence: CASRANLGDKAAFF.

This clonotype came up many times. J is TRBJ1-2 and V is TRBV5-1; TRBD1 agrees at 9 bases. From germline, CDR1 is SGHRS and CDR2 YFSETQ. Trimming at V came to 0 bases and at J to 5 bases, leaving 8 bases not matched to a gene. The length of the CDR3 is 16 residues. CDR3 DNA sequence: TGCGCCAGCAGCTTGGGCCACCTCGGGACAGGGTATGGCTACACCTTC. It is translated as CASSLGHLGTGYGYTF.

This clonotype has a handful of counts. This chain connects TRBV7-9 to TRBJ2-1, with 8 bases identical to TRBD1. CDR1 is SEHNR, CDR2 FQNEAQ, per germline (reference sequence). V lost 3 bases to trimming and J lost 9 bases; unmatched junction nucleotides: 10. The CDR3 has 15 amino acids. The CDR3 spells CASSFSGTGWSEQFF. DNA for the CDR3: TGTGCCAGCAGCTTTTCCGGGACAGGATGGAGTGAGCAGTTCTTC.

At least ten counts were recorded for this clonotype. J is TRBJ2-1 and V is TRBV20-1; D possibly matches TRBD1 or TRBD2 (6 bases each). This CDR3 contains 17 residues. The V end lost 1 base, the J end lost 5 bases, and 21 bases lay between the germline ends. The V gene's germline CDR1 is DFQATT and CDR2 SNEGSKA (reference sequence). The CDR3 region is CSARVSTLGGGDNEQFF. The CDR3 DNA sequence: TGCAGTGCTAGAGTTTCCACCCTAGGAGGGGGTGACAATGAGCAGTTCTTC.

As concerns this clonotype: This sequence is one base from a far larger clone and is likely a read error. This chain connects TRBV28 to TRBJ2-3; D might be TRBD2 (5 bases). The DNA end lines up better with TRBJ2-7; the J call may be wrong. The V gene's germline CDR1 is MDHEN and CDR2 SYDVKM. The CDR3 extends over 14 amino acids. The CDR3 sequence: CASSLARESYEQYF. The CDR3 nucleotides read TGTGCCAGCAGTTTAGCAAGGGAGTCCTACGAGCAGTACTTC.

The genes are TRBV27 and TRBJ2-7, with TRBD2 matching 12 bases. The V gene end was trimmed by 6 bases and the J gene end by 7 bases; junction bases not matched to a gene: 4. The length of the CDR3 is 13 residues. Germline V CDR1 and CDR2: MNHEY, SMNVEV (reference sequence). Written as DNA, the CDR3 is TGTGCCAGCAGAGTCACTAGCGGGAGGGAGCAGTACTTC. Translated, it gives CASRVTSGREQYF.

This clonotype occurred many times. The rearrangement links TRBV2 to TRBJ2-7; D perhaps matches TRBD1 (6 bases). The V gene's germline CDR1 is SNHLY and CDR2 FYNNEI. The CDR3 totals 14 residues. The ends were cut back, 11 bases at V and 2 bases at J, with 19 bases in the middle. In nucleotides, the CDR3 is TGTGCCCTCAGGGAAACAGGGTTTACCTACGAGCAGTACTTC. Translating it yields CALRETGFTYEQYF.

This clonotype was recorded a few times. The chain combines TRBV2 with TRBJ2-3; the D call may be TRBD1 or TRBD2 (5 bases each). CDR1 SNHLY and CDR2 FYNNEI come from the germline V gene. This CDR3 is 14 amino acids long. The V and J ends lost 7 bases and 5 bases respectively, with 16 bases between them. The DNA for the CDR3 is TGTGCCAGCATGACCGGGGCCTGGGGAGATACGCAGTATTTT. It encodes CASMTGAWGDTQYF.

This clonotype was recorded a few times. CDR3: CASSLPQGESHEQYF. The CDR3 DNA follows: TGCGCCAGCAGCTTGCCCCAGGGGGAATCCCACGAGCAGTACTTC. This sequence joins TRBV5-1 and TRBJ2-7; 7 nucleotides match TRBD1. The CDR3 spans 15 residues. Trimming took 1 base from V and 5 from J; bases not matched to a gene: 9. Germline V gene sequence: CDR1 SGHRS, CDR2 YFSETQ. The whole variable domain, remainder taken from reference TRBV5-1 and TRBJ2-7, is KAGVTQTPRYLIKTRGQQVTLSCSPISGHRSVSWYQQTPGQGLQFLFEYFSETQRNKGNFPGRFSGRQFSNSRSEMNVSTLELGDSALYLCASSLPQGESHEQYFGPGTRLTVT.

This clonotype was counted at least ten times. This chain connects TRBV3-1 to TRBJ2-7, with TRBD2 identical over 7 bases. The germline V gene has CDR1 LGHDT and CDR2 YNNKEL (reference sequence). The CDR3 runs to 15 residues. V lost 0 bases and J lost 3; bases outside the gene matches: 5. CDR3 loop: CASSQDWRERYEQYF. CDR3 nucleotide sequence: TGTGCCAGCAGCCAAGATTGGCGGGAGCGCTACGAGCAGTACTTC.

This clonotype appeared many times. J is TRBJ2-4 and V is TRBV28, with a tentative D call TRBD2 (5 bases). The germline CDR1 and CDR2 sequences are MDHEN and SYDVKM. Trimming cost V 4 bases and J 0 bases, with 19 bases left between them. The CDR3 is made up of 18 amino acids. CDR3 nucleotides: TGTGCCAGCAGTTCCCCGCCGGGGTGGGAATTAGCCAAAAACATTCAGTACTTC. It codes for CASSSPPGWELAKNIQYF. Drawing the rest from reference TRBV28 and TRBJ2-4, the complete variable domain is DVKVTQSSRYLVKRTGEKVFLECVQDMDHENMFWYRQDPGLGLRLIYFSYDVKMKEKGDIPEGYSVSREKKERFSLILESASTNQTSMYLCASSSPPGWELAKNIQYFGAGTRLSVL.

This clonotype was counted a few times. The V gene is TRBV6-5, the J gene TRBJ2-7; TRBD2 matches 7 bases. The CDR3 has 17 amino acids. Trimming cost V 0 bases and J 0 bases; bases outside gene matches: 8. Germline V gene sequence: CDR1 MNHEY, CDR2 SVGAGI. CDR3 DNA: TGTGCCAGCAGTTACTCCCGGGGGGTTGGAGACTCCTACGAGCAGTACTTC. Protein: CASSYSRGVGDSYEQYF.

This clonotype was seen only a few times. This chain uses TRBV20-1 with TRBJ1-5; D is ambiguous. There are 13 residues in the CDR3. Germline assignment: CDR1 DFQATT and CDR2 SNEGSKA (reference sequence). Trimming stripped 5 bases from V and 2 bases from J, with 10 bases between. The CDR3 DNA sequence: TGCAGTGCTGGGCGGGGAGGCAATCAGCCCCAGCATTTT. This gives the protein CSAGRGGNQPQHF.

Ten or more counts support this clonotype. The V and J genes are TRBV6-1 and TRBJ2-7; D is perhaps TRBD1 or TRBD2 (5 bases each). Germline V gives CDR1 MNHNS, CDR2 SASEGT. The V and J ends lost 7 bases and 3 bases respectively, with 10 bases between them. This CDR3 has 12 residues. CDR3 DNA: TGTGCCAGCAAGTGGGACCTCTACGAGCAGTACTTC. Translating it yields CASKWDLYEQYF.

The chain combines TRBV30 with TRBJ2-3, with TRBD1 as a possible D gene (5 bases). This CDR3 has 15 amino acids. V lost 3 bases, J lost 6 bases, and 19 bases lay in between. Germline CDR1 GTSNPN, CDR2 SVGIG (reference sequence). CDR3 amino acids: CAWREVIQVSDTQYF. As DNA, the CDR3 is TGTGCCTGGAGAGAAGTAATACAGGTTTCGGATACGCAGTATTTT. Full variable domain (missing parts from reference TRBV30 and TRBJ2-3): SQTIHQWPATLVQPVGSPLSLECTVEGTSNPNLYWYRQAAGRGLQLLFYSVGIGQISSEVPQNLSASRPQDRQFILSSKKLLLSDSGFYLCAWREVIQVSDTQYFGPGTRLTVL.

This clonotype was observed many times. CDR3 in DNA: TGTGCCAGCAGTGGGCTAGCGGGACCCTACGAGCAGTACTTC. Translating gives CASSGLAGPYEQYF. This sequence joins TRBV2 and TRBJ2-7; 9 bases fit TRBD2. The J segment lost 2 bases and the V segment lost 4 bases, leaving 3 bases of the junction unmatched. Germline V gives CDR1 SNHLY, CDR2 FYNNEI. The CDR3 has 14 residues.

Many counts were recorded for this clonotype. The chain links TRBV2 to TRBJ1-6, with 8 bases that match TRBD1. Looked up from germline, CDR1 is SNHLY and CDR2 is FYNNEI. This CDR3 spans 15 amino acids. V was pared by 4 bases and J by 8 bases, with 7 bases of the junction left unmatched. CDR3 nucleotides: TGTGCCAGCAGTGTAGGACAGGGTCTCGATTCACCCCTCCACTTT. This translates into CASSVGQGLDSPLHF.

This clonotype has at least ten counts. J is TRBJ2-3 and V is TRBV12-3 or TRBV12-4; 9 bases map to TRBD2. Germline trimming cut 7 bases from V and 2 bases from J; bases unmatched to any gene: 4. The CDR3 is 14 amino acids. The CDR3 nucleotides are TGTGCCAGCACCCCGGGACTAGCCACAGATACGCAGTATTTT. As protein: CASTPGLATDTQYF.